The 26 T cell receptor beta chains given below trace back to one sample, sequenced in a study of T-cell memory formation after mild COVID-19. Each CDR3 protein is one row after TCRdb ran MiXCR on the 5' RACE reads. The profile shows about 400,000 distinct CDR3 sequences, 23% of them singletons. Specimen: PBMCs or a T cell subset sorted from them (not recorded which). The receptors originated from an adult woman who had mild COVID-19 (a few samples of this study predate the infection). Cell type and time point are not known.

The CDR3 DNA follows: TGTGCCATAGGACAGGGCGGTACCGGGGAGCTGTTTTTT. Translated, it gives CAIGQGGTGELFF. V is TRBV24-1 and J is TRBJ2-2; TRBD1 matches at 8 bases. The CDR3 runs to 13 residues. Germline V gene lookup returns CDR1 KGHDR and CDR2 SFDVKD. V was clipped by 11 bases and J by 5 bases; unmatched bases: 6.

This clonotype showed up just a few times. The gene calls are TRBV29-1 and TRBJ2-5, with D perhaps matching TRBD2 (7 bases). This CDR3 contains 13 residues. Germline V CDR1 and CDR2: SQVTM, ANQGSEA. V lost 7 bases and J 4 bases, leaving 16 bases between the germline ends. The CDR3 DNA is TGCAGCGCCGACGGGGGGCAGGGAGAGACCCAGTACTTC. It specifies CSADGGQGETQYF.

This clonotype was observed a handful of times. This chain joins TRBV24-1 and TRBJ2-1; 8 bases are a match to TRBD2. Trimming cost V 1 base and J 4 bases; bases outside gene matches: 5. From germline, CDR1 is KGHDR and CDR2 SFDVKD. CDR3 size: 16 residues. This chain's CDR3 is CATSDFGLAGYNEQFF. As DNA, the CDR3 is TGTGCCACCAGTGATTTCGGCCTAGCGGGTTACAATGAGCAGTTCTTC.

This chain's CDR3 is CAISEGLAGVTYNEQFF. Here the CDR3 DNA reads TGTGCCATCAGTGAGGGACTAGCGGGAGTAACCTACAATGAGCAGTTCTTC. This chain links TRBV10-3 with TRBJ2-1; 13 bases agree with TRBD2. The CDR3 length is 17 residues. Losses at the gene ends were 2 bases for V and 2 bases for J; bases not matched to a gene: 3. Germline CDR1 ENHRY, CDR2 SYGVKD.

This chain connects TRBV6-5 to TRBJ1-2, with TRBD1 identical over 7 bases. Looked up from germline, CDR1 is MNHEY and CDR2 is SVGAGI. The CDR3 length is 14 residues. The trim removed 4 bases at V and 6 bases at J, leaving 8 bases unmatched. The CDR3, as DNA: TGTGCCAGCAGTTCTCCGACAGGGAGGCATGGCTACACCTTC. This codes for CASSSPTGRHGYTF.

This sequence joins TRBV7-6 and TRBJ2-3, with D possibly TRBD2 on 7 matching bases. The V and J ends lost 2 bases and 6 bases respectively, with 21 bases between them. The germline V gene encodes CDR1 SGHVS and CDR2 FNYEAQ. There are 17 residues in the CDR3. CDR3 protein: CASSLRWRGGVRDTQYF. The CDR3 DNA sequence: TGTGCCAGCAGCTTAAGATGGAGGGGGGGCGTAAGGGATACGCAGTATTTT.

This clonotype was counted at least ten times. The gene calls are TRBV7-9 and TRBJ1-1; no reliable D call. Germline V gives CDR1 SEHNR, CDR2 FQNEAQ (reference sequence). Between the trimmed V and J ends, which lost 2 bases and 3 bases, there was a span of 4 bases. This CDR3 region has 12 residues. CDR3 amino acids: CASSLQDTEAFF. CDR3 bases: TGTGCCAGCAGCTTACAGGACACTGAAGCTTTCTTT.

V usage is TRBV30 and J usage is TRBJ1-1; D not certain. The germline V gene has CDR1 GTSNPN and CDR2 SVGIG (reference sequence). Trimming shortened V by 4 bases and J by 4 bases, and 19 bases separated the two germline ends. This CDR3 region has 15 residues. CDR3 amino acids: CAWIPSGTLGTEAFF. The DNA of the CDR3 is TGTGCCTGGATCCCCTCGGGCACCCTGGGCACTGAAGCTTTCTTT. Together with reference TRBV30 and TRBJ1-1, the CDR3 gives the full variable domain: SQTIHQWPATLVQPVGSPLSLECTVEGTSNPNLYWYRQAAGRGLQLLFYSVGIGQISSEVPQNLSASRPQDRQFILSSKKLLLSDSGFYLCAWIPSGTLGTEAFFGQGTRLTVV.

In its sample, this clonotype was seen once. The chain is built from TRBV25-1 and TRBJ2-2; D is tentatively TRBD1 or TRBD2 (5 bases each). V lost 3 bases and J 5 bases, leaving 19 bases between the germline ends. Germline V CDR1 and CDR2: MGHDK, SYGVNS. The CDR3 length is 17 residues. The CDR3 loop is CASSEWIEGRLTGELFF. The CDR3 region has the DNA TGTGCCAGCAGTGAGTGGATCGAGGGGCGCTTAACCGGGGAGCTGTTTTTT. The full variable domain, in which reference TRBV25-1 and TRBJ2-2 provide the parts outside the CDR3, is EADIYQTPRYLVIGTGKKITLECSQTMGHDKMYWYQQDPGMELHLIHYSYGVNSTEKGDLSSESTVSRIRTEHFPLTLESARPSHTSQYLCASSEWIEGRLTGELFFGEGSRLTVL.

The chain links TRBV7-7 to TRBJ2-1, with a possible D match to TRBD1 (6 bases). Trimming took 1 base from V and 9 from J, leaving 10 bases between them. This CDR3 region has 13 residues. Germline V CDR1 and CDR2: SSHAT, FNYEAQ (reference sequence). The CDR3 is CASSLGRGSEQFF. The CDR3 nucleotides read TGTGCCAGCAGCTTAGGCAGGGGAAGTGAGCAGTTCTTC.

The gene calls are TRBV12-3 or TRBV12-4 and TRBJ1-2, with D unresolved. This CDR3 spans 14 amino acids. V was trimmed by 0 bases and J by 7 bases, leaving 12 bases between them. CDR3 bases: TGTGCCAGCAGTTTAGCGTTGACCGCTAGTGGCTACACCTTC. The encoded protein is CASSLALTASGYTF.

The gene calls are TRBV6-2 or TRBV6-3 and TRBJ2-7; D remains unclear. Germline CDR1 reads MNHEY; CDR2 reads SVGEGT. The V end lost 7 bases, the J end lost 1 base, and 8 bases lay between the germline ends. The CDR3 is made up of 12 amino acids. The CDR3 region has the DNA TGTGCCAGCAACACCGCTTCCTACGAGCAGTACTTC. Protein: CASNTASYEQYF.

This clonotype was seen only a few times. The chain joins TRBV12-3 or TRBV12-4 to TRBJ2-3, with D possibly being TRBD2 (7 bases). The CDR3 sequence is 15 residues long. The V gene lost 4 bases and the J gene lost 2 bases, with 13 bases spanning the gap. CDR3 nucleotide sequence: TGTGCCAGCAGTTCCCCCGGGGGGCTCACAGATACGCAGTATTTT. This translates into CASSSPGGLTDTQYF.

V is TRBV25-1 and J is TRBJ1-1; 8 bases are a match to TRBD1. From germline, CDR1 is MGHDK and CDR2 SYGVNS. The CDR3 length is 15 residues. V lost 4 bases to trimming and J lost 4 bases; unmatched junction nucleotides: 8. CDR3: CASSGQGMAGTEAFF. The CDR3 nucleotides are TGTGCCAGCAGTGGACAGGGGATGGCGGGCACTGAAGCTTTCTTT.

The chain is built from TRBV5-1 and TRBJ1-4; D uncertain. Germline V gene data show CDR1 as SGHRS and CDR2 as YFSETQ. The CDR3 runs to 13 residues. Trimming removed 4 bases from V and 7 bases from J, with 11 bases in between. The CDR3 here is CASSPGPGEKLFF. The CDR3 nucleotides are TGCGCCAGCAGCCCGGGCCCCGGTGAAAAACTGTTTTTT.

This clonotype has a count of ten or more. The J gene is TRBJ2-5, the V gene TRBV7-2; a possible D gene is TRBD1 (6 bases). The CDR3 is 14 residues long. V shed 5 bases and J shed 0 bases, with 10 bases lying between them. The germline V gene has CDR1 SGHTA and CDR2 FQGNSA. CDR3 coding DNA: TGTGCCAGCAGCCCTTGGACAGACCAAGAGACCCAGTACTTC. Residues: CASSPWTDQETQYF.

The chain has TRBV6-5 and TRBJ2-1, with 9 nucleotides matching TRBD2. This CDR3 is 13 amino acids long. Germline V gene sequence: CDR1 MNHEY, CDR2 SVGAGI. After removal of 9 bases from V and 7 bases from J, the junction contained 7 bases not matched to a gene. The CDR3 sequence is CASGVSGSNEQFF. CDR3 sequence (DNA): TGTGCCAGTGGGGTTAGCGGGAGTAATGAGCAGTTCTTC.

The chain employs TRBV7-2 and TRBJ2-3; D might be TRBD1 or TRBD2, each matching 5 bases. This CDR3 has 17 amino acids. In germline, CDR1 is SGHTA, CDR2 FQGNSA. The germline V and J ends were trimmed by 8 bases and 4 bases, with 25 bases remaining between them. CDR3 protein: CASGQSLGVLHADTQYF. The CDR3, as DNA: TGTGCCAGCGGCCAAAGCTTGGGGGTATTACACGCAGATACGCAGTATTTT. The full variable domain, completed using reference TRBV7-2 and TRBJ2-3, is GAGVSQSPSNKVTEKGKDVELRCDPISGHTALYWYRQSLGQGLEFLIYFQGNSAPDKSGLPSDRFSAERTGGSVSTLTIQRTQQEDSAVYLCASGQSLGVLHADTQYFGPGTRLTVL.

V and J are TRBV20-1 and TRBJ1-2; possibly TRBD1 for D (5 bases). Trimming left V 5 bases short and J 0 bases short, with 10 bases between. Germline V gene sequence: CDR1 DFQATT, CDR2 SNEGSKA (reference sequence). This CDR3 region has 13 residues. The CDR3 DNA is TGCAGTGCTCCCCCGGGACCTAACTATGGCTACACCTTC. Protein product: CSAPPGPNYGYTF.

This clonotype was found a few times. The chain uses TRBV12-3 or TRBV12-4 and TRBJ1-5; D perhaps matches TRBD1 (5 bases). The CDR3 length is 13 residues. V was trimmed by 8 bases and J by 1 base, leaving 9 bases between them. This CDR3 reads CASRDGSNQPQHF. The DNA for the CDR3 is TGTGCCAGCCGGGACGGCAGCAATCAGCCCCAGCATTTT.

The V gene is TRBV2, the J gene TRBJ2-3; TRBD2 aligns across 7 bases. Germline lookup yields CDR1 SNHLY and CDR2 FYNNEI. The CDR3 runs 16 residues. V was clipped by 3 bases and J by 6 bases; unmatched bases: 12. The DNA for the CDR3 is TGTGCCAGCAGTGATGGAAGCGGGACTCCTGGGGATACGCAGTATTTT. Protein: CASSDGSGTPGDTQYF.

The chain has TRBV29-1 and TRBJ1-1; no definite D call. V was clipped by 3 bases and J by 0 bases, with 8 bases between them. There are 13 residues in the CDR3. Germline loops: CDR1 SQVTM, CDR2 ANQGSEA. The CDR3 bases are TGCAGCGTTGACGGGTCCGTGAACACTGAAGCTTTCTTT. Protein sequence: CSVDGSVNTEAFF.

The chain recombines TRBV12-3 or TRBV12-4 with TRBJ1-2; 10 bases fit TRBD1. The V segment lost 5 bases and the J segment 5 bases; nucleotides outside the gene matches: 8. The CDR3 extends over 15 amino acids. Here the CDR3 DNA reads TGTGCCAGCAGTCCTCGGACAGGGGGTCAGTATGGCTACACCTTC. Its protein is CASSPRTGGQYGYTF.

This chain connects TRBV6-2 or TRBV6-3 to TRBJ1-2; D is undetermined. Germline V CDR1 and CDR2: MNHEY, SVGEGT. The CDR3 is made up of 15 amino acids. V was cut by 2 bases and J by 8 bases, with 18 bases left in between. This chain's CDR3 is CASSYGDGLTTGYTF. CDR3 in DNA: TGTGCCAGCAGTTACGGTGACGGACTCACAACGGGCTACACCTTC.

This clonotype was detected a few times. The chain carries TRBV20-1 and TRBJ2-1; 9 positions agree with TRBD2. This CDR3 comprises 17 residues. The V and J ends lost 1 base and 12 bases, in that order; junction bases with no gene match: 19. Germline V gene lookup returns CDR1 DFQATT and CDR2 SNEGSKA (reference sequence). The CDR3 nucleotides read TGCAGTGCTAGAGGTACCCCTGGCAGCGGGAGGCCCTCTGGGCAGTTCTTC. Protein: CSARGTPGSGRPSGQFF.

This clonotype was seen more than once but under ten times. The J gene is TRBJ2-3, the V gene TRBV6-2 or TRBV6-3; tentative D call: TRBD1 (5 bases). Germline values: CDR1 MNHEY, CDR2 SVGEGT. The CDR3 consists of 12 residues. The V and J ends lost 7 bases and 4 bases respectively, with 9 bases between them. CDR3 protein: CASNDRADTQYF. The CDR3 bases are TGTGCCAGCAACGACAGAGCAGATACGCAGTATTTT.